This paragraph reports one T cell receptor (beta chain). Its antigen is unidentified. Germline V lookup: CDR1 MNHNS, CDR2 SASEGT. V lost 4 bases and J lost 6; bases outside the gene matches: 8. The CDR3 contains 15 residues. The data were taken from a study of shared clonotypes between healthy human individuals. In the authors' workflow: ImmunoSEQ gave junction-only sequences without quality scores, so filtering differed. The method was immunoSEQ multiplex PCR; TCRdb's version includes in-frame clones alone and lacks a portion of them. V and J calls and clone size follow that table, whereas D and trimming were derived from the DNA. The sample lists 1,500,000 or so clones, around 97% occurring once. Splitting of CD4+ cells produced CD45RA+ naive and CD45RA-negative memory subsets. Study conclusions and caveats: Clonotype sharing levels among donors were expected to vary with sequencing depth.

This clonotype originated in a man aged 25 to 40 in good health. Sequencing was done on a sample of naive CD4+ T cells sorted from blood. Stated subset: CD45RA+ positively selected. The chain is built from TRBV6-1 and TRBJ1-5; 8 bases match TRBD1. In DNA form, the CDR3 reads TGTGCCAGCAGTGGTAGGACAGGGCGTTTTCAGCCCCAGCATTTT. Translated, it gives CASSGRTGRFQPQHF.